The 23 T cell receptor beta chains in this list originate from one sample, sequenced in a study of radiotherapy plus CTLA-4 blockade in lung cancer (dated by TCRdb to the late 2010s). Libraries were made using the immunoSEQ multiplex PCR assay. As stored in TCRdb, this immuneACCESS dataset retains in-frame rearrangements with V and J assigned. A fraction of the clones does not appear; measured against another copy, unresolved V genes explain less than half of the discrepancy, and the remainder lacks a known reason. The sample data list around 80,000 clones, and roughly 87% of these were observed just once. The ten biggest clones cover just over 0.8% of the sample. Sequenced material: peripheral blood, taken from a patient treated with radiotherapy plus ipilimumab. All receptors derive from a human donor with non-small cell lung cancer who had stable disease on radiotherapy plus ipilimumab.

The chain has TRBV28 and TRBJ2-1; 7 positions agree with TRBD1. Germline CDR1 MDHEN, CDR2 SYDVKM. The CDR3 covers 13 residues. After removal of 2 bases from V and 13 bases from J, the junction contained 8 bases not matched to a gene. Here the CDR3 DNA reads TGTGCCAGCAGTTTAACCCTCGGACAGGAACAGTTCTTC. Translation gives CASSLTLGQEQFF.

The V gene is TRBV9, the J gene TRBJ1-1; TRBD1 agrees at 7 bases. Trimming cost V 0 bases and J 4 bases; bases outside gene matches: 3. There are 14 residues in the CDR3. Germline lookup yields CDR1 SGDLS and CDR2 YYNGEE. In nucleotides, the CDR3 is TGTGCCAGCAGCGTAGTCAGGGGGGCCACTGAAGCTTTCTTT. This codes for CASSVVRGATEAFF.

The J gene is TRBJ2-1, the V gene TRBV5-4, with TRBD1 identical over 9 bases. This CDR3 comprises 15 residues. Trimming cost V 7 bases and J 9 bases; bases outside gene matches: 14. From germline, CDR1 is SGHNT and CDR2 YYREEE (reference sequence). DNA for the CDR3: TGTGCCAGCTATCCGGGCGACAGGGGGTTTATTGAGCAGTTCTTC. Its protein is CASYPGDRGFIEQFF.

This sequence joins TRBV7-9 and TRBJ2-1, with 8 bases aligning to TRBD2. Germline assignment: CDR1 SEHNR and CDR2 FQNEAQ (reference sequence). The CDR3 length is 16 residues. V shed 5 bases and J 4 bases; nucleotides not matched to a gene: 10. CDR3: CASSPVASGPYNEQFF. The CDR3 DNA follows: TGTGCCAGCAGCCCAGTGGCTAGCGGGCCTTACAATGAGCAGTTCTTC.

This clone appeared a single time. V gene TRBV15 combines with J gene TRBJ1-2; 9 bases fit TRBD1. This CDR3 comprises 14 residues. Germline V gene sequence: CDR1 LNHNV, CDR2 YYDKDF (reference sequence). J lost 7 bases, V lost 1 base, and 4 bases had no gene match. The CDR3 DNA reads as TGTGCCACCAGCAGAGGGACAGGGGTGGGTGGCTACACCTTC. Its protein is CATSRGTGVGGYTF.

CDR3: CASRLSGLVETQYF. In DNA, the CDR3 is TGTGCAAGTCGCTTATCGGGTCTCGTGGAGACCCAGTACTTC. This chain uses TRBV12-2 with TRBJ2-5; the DNA was not compared with TRBD2, the D call given in the table. TRBV12-2 is a documented pseudogene. This CDR3 region has 14 residues.

The rearrangement links TRBV15 to TRBJ1-2; possible D gene TRBD1, 5 bases. V was shortened by 0 bases and J by 8 bases, with 19 bases between the two germline ends. The CDR3 has 16 amino acids. Germline CDR1 is LNHNV and CDR2 is YYDKDF (reference sequence). CDR3: CATSRDRGGRRDGYTF. CDR3 nucleotides: TGTGCCACCAGCAGAGATAGGGGCGGAAGAAGGGACGGCTACACCTTC.

The CDR3 DNA reads TGTGCCAGTAGTACAGGGACAGGGACTAGCACAGATACGCAGTATTTT. Translation gives CASSTGTGTSTDTQYF. The J gene is TRBJ2-3, the V gene TRBV19; 9 nucleotides align to TRBD1. V shed 4 bases, J shed 0 bases, and the junction held 5 bases outside the gene matches. This CDR3 region has 16 residues. Germline CDR1 and CDR2: LNHDA and SQIVND (reference sequence).

The chain links TRBV6-1 to TRBJ2-3, with TRBD1 matching 9 bases. This CDR3 has 15 amino acids. Germline V gene data show CDR1 as MNHNS and CDR2 as SASEGT. With V trimmed by 4 bases and J by 2 bases, 4 bases remained unmatched. The CDR3 nucleotides are TGTGCCAGCAGTGCCGGGACAGGGACCACAGATACGCAGTATTTT. Amino acid sequence: CASSAGTGTTDTQYF.

The CDR3 spells CASSYFRGRAEAFF. The CDR3 DNA reads as TGTGCCAGCAGTTACTTCAGGGGTAGGGCTGAAGCTTTCTTT. The J gene is TRBJ1-1, the V gene TRBV27, with a weak D call TRBD1 (6 bases). From germline, CDR1 is MNHEY and CDR2 SMNVEV (reference sequence). CDR3 length equals 14 residues. The V and J ends lost 4 bases and 6 bases respectively, with 15 bases between them.

This chain joins TRBV7-9 and TRBJ1-6; D is perhaps TRBD1 (6 bases). Germline V gene data show CDR1 as SEHNR and CDR2 as FQNEAQ (reference sequence). Between the trimmed V and J ends, which lost 3 bases and 14 bases, there was a span of 17 bases. CDR3 size: 14 residues. The CDR3 bases are TGTGCCAGCAGCTTGGCCGGGGGGCCGGGTGCCCTCCACTTT. It codes for CASSLAGGPGALHF. Drawing the rest from reference TRBV7-9 and TRBJ1-6, the complete variable domain is DTGVSQNPRHKITKRGQNVTFRCDPISEHNRLYWYRQTLGQGPEFLTYFQNEAQLEKSRLLSDRFSAERPKGSFSTLEIQRTEQGDSAMYLCASSLAGGPGALHFGNGTRLTVT.

This clone was picked up one time. This rearrangement joins TRBV21-1 to TRBJ1-5. TRBV21-1 is recorded as a pseudogene. The CDR3 is 14 residues long. The CDR3: CASSPEAGRQPQHF. The DNA of the CDR3 is TGTGCCAGCAGCCCTGAGGCTGGGAGGCAGCCCCAGCATTTT.

This rearrangement joins TRBV28 to TRBJ2-7; 8 nucleotides line up with TRBD1. The germline gives CDR1 MDHEN, CDR2 SYDVKM. Germline trimming cut 6 bases from V and 0 bases from J; bases unmatched to any gene: 7. The CDR3 length is 15 residues. The chain's CDR3 is CASRGQGEGSYEQYF. In DNA, the CDR3 is TGTGCCAGCAGAGGACAGGGAGAGGGCTCCTACGAGCAGTACTTC.

This clone was seen only once. J is TRBJ2-1 and V is TRBV7-2, with 13 bases identical to TRBD2. Losses at the gene ends were 5 bases for V and 12 bases for J; bases not matched to a gene: 10. The germline V gene has CDR1 SGHTA and CDR2 FQGNSA. The CDR3 consists of 15 residues. CDR3 in DNA: TGTGCCAGCAGCGTGACTAGCGGGGGGCCCGCCGGGCAGTTCTTC. Its translation is CASSVTSGGPAGQFF.

The V gene is TRBV18, the J gene TRBJ1-2; D unclear. The CDR3 is made up of 13 amino acids. CDR1 KGHSH and CDR2 LQKENI come from the germline V gene. V lost 7 bases, J lost 14 bases, and 23 bases lay in between. CDR3 sequence (DNA): TGTGCCAGCTTTAAGACCGAGTCTCCGGCTCAAACCTTC. Translated: CASFKTESPAQTF.

The genes are TRBV2 and TRBJ1-5, with TRBD1 identical over 9 bases. This CDR3 is 15 amino acids long. The trim removed 5 bases at V and 2 bases at J, leaving 4 bases unmatched. CDR1 and CDR2 from the germline V gene are SNHLY and FYNNEI. The CDR3 is CASSYGDRGNQPQHF. DNA of the CDR3: TGTGCCAGCAGTTATGGGGACAGGGGCAATCAGCCCCAGCATTTT.

This clone was counted only a few times. The V call is TRBV6-4, the J call TRBJ2-1, with 9 nucleotides matching TRBD2. V shed 8 bases, J shed 5 bases, and the junction held 4 bases outside the gene matches. CDR1 is MRHNA and CDR2 is SNTAGT in the germline V gene. The CDR3 consists of 13 residues. CDR3 DNA sequence: TGTGCCAGCGGAAGCGGGGGGAACAATGAGCAGTTCTTC. Its protein is CASGSGGNNEQFF.

The chain is built from TRBV18 and TRBJ2-7; D possibly uses TRBD1 or TRBD2 (5 bases each). CDR1 KGHSH and CDR2 LQKENI come from the germline V gene. The CDR3 runs 16 residues. Trimming removed 1 base at V and 6 bases at J, with 19 bases between. CDR3 in amino acids: CASSPQSRSPGTEQYF. The CDR3 region has the DNA TGTGCCAGCTCACCACAATCCCGTTCTCCGGGGACCGAGCAGTACTTC.

This chain joins TRBV6-1 and TRBJ2-1; D remains ambiguous. In germline, CDR1 is MNHNS, CDR2 SASEGT. Trimming stripped 4 bases from V and 8 bases from J, with 21 bases between. CDR3 length equals 16 residues. This chain's CDR3 is CASSAHIGYPRDEQFF. The CDR3 nucleotides are TGTGCCAGCAGTGCTCATATCGGATACCCTAGGGATGAGCAGTTCTTC.

This chain joins TRBV28 and TRBJ2-7; 10 bases match TRBD2. The CDR3 sequence is 16 residues long. V gave up 6 bases and J gave up 1 base; unmatched junction bases: 9. In germline, CDR1 is MDHEN, CDR2 SYDVKM. The CDR3 reads CASSSITSGDSYEQYF. In DNA, the CDR3 is TGTGCCAGCAGCTCCATTACTAGCGGGGATTCCTACGAGCAGTACTTC.

This chain connects TRBV7-3 to TRBJ2-6; 9 bases are a match to TRBD1. The length of the CDR3 is 18 residues. V lost 1 base and J lost 0; bases outside the gene matches: 4. Germline V gene lookup returns CDR1 SGHTA and CDR2 FQGTGA. CDR3 loop: CASSLRDRAISGANVLTF. CDR3 bases: TGTGCCAGCAGCTTAAGGGACAGGGCCATCTCTGGGGCCAACGTCCTGACTTTC.

This rearrangement joins TRBV5-1 to TRBJ1-6; TRBD1 is a possible D gene (5 bases). V shed 2 bases and J shed 7 bases, with 10 bases lying between them. In germline, CDR1 is SGHRS, CDR2 YFSETQ. The CDR3 has 14 residues. CDR3 sequence reads: CASSFGGTNSPLHF. The CDR3 DNA reads as TGCGCCAGCAGCTTCGGGGGGACGAATTCACCCCTCCACTTT.

The chain has TRBV7-3 and TRBJ1-5; D might be TRBD1 (5 bases). This CDR3 comprises 13 residues. Germline CDR1 reads SGHTA; CDR2 reads FQGTGA. V lost 2 bases and J 3 bases, leaving 5 bases between the germline ends. The CDR3 here is CASSLGANQPQHF. The CDR3 nucleotides read TGTGCCAGCAGCTTAGGGGCCAATCAGCCCCAGCATTTT.